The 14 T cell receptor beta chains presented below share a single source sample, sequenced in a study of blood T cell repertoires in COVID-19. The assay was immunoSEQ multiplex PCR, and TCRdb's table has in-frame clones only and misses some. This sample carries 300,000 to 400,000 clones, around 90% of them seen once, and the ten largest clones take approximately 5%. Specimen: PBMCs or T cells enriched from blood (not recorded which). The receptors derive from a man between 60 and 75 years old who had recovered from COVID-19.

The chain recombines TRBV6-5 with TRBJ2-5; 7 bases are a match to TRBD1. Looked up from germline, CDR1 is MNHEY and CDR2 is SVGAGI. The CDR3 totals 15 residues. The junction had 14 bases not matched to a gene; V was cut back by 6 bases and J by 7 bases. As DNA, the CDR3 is TGTGCCAGCAGGCCCGGGACAGCTCAAGAGCGGACCCAGTACTTC. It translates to CASRPGTAQERTQYF.

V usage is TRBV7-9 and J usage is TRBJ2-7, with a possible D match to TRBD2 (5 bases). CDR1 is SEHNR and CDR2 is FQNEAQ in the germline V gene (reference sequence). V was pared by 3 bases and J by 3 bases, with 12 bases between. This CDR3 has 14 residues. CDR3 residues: CASSLTGSNYEQYF. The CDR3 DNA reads TGTGCCAGCAGCTTGACGGGGTCTAACTACGAGCAGTACTTC.

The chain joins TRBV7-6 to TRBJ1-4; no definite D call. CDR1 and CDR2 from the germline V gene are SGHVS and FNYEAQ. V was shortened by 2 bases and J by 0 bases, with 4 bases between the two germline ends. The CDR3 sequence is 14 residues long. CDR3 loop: CASSLTATNEKLFF. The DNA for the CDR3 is TGTGCCAGCAGCTTAACGGCAACTAATGAAAAACTGTTTTTT.

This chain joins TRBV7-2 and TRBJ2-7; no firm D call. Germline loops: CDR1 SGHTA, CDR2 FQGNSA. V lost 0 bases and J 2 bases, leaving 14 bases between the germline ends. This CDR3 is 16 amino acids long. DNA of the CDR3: TGTGCCAGCAGCTTAGCTTCAAGCGTTCTGACCTACGAGCAGTACTTC. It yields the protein CASSLASSVLTYEQYF.

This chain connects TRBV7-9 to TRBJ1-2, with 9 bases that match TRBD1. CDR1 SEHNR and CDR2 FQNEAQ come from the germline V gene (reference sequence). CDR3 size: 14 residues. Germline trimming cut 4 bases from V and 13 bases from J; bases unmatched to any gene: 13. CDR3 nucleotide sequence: TGTGCCAGCAGCTATACCCCACAGGGGGCGGACGGCACCTTC. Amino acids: CASSYTPQGADGTF.

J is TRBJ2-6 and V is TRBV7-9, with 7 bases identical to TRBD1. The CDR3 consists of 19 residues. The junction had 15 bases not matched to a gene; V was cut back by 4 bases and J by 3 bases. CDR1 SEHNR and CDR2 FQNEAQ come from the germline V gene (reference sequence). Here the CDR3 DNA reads TGTGCCAGCAGCTCCTACCGCGCCAGGGGGAATTTTGGGGCCAACGTCCTGACTTTC. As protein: CASSSYRARGNFGANVLTF.

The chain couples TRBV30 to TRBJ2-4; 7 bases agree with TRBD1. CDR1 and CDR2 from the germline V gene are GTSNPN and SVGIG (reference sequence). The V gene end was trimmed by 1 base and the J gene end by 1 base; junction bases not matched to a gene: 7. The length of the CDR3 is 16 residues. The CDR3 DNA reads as TGTGCCTGGAGTGAGGGGCCAGGGGGTGCCAAAAACATTCAGTACTTC. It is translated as CAWSEGPGGAKNIQYF. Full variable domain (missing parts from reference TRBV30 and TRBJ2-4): SQTIHQWPATLVQPVGSPLSLECTVEGTSNPNLYWYRQAAGRGLQLLFYSVGIGQISSEVPQNLSASRPQDRQFILSSKKLLLSDSGFYLCAWSEGPGGAKNIQYFGAGTRLSVL.

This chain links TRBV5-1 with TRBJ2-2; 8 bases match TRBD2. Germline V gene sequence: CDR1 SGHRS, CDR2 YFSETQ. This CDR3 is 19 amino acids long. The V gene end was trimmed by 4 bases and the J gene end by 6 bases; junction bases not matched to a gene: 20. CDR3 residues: CASSQKDSRTSRLPGELFF. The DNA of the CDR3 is TGCGCCAGCAGCCAAAAAGACTCCCGGACTAGCCGACTCCCCGGGGAGCTGTTTTTT.

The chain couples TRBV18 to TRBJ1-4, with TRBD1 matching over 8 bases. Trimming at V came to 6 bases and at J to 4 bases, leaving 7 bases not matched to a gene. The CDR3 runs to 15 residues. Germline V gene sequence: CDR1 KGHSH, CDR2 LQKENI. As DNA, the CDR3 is TGTGCCAGCTCCCAATCGACAGGGGTTAATGAAAAACTGTTTTTT. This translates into CASSQSTGVNEKLFF.

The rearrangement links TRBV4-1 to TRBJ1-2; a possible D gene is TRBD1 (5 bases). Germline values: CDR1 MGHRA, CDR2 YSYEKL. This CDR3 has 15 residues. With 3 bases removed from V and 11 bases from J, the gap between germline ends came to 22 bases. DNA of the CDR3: TGCGCCAGCAGCCAGGAACCTGGGGACTTAAGGAGGTACACCTTC. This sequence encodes CASSQEPGDLRRYTF.

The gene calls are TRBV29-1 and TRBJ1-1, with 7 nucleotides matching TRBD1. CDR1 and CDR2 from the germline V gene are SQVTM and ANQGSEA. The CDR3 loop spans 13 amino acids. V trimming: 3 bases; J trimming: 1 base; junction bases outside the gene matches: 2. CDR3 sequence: CSVERDRNTEAFF. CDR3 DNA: TGCAGCGTTGAGAGGGACAGGAACACTGAAGCTTTCTTT.

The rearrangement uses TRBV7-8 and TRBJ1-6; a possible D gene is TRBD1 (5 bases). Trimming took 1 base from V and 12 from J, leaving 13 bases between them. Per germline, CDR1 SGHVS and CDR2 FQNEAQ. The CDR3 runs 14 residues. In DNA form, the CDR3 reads TGTGCCAGCAGCTTAGTGGGGGGTGAGAAACCCCTCCACTTT. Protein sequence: CASSLVGGEKPLHF.

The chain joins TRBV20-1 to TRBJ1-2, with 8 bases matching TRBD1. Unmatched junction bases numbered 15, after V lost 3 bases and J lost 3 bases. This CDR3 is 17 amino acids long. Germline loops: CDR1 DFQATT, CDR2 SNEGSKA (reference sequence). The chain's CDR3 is CSASPFPKTGVDYGYTF. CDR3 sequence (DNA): TGCAGTGCTAGTCCTTTTCCCAAGACAGGGGTGGACTATGGCTACACCTTC.

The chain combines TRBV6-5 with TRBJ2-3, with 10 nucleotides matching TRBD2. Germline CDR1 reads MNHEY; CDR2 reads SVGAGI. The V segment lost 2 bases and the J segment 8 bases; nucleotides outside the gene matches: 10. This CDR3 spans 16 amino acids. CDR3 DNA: TGTGCCAGCAGTTACACAGCGGGGGGGCGTAGTGGTACGCAGTATTTT. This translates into CASSYTAGGRSGTQYF.